A single TCR beta chain is shown here with its context. The sample comes from a study of blood T cell repertoires in COVID-19. The overall study: PBMCs, B-cell-depleted T cells, or T cells were the source of the cDNA or gDNA that made up the material.

Enrollees, roughly 18 to 89 years old, lived in approximately 25 US areas. Germline CDR1 and CDR2: SQVTM and ANQGSEA. This CDR3 region has 15 residues. V was shortened by 7 bases and J by 2 bases, with 21 bases between the two germline ends. Methods used by the authors: Scientists estimated how many nucleated cells there were by amplifying reference gene primers. Assay: immunoSEQ multiplex PCR; the TCRdb copy retains only in-frame clones and omits some. The DNA gave D and trimming, while V, J and clone size come from that table. Of 200,000 to 250,000 clones in the sample, approximately 87% were seen once.

This sequence originates from a woman between 50 and 59 years old in a cohort exposed to, infected with or recovered from COVID-19 (not recorded which). Material for sequencing was PBMCs or T cells enriched from blood (not recorded which). The chain employs TRBV29-1 and TRBJ2-7; no firm D call. CDR3 nucleotide sequence: TGCAGCGCCAACACCGGAACAGATAATCCCTACGAGCAGTACTTC. It yields the protein CSANTGTDNPYEQYF.